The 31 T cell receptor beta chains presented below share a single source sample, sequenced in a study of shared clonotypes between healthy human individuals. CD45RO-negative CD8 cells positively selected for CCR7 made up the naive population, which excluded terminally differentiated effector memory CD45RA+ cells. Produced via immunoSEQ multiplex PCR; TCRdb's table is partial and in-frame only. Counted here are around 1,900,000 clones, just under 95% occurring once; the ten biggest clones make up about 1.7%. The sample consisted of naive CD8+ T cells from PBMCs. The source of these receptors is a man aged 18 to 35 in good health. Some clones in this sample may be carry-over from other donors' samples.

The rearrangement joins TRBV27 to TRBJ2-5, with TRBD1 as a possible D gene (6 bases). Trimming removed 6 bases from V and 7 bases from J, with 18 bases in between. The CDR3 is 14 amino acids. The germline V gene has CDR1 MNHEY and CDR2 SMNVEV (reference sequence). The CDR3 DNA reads TGTGCCAGCAGACTCCGGGACAACCTGCGGACCCAGTACTTC. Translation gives CASRLRDNLRTQYF.

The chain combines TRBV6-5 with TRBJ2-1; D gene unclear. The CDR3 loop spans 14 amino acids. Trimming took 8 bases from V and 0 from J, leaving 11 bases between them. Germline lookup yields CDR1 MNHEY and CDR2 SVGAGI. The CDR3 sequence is CASGEWTSYNEQFF. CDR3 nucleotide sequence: TGTGCCAGCGGGGAATGGACCTCCTACAATGAGCAGTTCTTC.

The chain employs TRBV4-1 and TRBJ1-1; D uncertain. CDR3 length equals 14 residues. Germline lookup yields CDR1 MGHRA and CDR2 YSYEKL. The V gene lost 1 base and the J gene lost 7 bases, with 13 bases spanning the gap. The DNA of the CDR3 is TGCGCCAGCAGCCAAGCGGTTGGGGAAAATGAAGCTTTCTTT. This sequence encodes CASSQAVGENEAFF.

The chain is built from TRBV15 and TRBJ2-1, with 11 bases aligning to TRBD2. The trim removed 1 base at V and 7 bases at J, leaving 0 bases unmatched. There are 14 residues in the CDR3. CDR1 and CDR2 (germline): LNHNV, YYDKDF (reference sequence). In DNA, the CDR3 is TGTGCCACCAGCAGAGGACTAGCGGGAAATGAGCAGTTCTTC. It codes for CATSRGLAGNEQFF.

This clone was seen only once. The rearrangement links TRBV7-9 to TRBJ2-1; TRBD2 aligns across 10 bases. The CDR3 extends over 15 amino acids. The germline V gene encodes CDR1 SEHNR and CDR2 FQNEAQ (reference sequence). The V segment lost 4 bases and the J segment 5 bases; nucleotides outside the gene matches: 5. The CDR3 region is CASSYSGRNHNEQFF. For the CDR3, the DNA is TGTGCCAGCAGCTATAGCGGGAGGAACCACAATGAGCAGTTCTTC.

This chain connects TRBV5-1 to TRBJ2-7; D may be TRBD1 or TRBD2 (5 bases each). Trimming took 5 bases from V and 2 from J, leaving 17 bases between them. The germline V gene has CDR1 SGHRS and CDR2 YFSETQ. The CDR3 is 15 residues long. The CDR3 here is CASSPDGAGPYEQYF. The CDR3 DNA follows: TGCGCCAGCAGTCCGGACGGGGCAGGGCCCTACGAGCAGTACTTC.

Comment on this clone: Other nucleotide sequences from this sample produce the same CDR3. The CDR3 loop reads CASRGGNEQFF. In nucleotides, the CDR3 is TGTGCCAGCAGAGGGGGCAATGAGCAGTTCTTC. The chain links TRBV28 to TRBJ2-1, with TRBD1 as a possible D gene (6 bases). The V gene's germline CDR1 is MDHEN and CDR2 SYDVKM. V was shortened by 6 bases and J by 6 bases, with 6 bases between the two germline ends. This CDR3 contains 11 residues.

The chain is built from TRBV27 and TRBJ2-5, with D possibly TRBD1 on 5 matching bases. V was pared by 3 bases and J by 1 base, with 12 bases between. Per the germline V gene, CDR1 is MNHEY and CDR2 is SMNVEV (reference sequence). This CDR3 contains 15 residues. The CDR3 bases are TGTGCCAGCAGTTTTTCAGGGCCCGGCCAAGAGACCCAGTACTTC. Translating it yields CASSFSGPGQETQYF.

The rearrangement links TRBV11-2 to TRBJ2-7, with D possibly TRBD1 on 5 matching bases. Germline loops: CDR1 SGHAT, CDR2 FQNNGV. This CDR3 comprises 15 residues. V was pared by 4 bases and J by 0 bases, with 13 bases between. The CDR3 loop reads CASSSGWTNSYEQYF. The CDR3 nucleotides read TGTGCCAGCAGCTCAGGGTGGACCAACTCCTACGAGCAGTACTTC.

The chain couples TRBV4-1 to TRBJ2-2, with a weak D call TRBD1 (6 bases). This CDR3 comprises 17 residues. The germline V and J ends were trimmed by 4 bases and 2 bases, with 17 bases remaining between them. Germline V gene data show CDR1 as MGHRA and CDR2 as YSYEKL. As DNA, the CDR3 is TGCGCCAGCAGCCCATACACCGGGACAATTAACACCGGGGAGCTGTTTTTT. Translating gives CASSPYTGTINTGELFF.

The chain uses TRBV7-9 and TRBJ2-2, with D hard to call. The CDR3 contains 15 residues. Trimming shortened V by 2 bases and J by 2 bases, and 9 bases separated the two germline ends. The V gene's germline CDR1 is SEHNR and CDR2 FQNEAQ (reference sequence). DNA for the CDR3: TGTGCCAGCAGCTTAATAGTCAGAAACACCGGGGAGCTGTTTTTT. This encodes CASSLIVRNTGELFF.

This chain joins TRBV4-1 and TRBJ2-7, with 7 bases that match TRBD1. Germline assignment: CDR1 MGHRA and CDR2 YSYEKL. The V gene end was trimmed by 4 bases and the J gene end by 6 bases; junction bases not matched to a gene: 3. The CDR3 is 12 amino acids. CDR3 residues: CASSRTGAEQYF. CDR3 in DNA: TGCGCCAGCAGCCGAACAGGGGCCGAGCAGTACTTC.

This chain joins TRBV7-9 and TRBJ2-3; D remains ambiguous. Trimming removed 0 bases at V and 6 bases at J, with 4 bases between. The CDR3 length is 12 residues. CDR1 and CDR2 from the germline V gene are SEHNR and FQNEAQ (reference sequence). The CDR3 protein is CASSLAWDTQYF. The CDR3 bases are TGTGCCAGCAGCTTAGCGTGGGATACGCAGTATTTT.

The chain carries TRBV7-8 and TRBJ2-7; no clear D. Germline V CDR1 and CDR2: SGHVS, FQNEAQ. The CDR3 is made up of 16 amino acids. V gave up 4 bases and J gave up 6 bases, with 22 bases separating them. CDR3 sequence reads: CASSSKFGGWIPEQYF. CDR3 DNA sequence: TGTGCCAGCAGCTCAAAGTTCGGCGGCTGGATCCCCGAGCAGTACTTC.

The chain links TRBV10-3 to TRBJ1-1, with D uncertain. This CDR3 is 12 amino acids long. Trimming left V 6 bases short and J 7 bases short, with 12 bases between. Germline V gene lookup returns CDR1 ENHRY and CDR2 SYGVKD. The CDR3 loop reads CAIRGNSFEAFF. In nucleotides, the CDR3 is TGTGCCATCAGGGGTAATTCATTTGAAGCTTTCTTT.

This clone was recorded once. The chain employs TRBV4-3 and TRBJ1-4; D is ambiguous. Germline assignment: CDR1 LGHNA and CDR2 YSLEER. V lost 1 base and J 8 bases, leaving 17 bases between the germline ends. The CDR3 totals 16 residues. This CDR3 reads CASSQGTRFRREKLFF. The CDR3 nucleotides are TGCGCCAGCAGCCAAGGAACCCGATTCCGCCGAGAAAAACTGTTTTTT.

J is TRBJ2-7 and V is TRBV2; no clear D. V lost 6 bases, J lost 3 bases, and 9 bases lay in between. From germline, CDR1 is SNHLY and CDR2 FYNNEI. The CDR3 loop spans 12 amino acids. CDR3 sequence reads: CASSSELYEQYF. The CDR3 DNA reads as TGTGCCAGCAGCTCGGAGCTCTACGAGCAGTACTTC.

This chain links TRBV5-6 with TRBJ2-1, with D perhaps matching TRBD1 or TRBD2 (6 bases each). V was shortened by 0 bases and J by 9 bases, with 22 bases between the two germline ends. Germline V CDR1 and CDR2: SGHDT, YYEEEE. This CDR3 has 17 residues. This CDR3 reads CASSLGARGPAAGEQFF. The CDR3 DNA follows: TGTGCCAGCAGCTTGGGGGCCCGGGGGCCAGCGGCGGGTGAGCAGTTCTTC.

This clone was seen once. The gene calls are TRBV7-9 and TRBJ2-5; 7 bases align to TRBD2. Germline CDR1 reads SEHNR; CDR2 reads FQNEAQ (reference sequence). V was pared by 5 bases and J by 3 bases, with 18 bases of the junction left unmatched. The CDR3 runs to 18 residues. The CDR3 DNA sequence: TGTGCCAGCAGCCCGCCACAGAGTCGCGGGGGTACGAAAGAGACCCAGTACTTC. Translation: CASSPPQSRGGTKETQYF.

The CDR3 here is CASSFFGTDSYEQYF. In DNA, the CDR3 is TGCGCCAGCAGCTTTTTTGGGACAGATTCCTACGAGCAGTACTTC. The V call is TRBV5-1, the J call TRBJ2-7; 7 nucleotides match TRBD1. Germline lookup yields CDR1 SGHRS and CDR2 YFSETQ. Trimming took 2 bases from V and 1 from J; bases not matched to a gene: 6. The CDR3 runs 15 residues.

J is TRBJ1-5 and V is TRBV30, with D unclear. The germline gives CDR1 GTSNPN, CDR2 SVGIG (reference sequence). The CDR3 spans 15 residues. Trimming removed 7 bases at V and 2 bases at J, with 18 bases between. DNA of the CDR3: TGTGCCTTGTCCTCTGATAGCTGGGGCAATCAGCCCCAGCATTTT. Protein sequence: CALSSDSWGNQPQHF.

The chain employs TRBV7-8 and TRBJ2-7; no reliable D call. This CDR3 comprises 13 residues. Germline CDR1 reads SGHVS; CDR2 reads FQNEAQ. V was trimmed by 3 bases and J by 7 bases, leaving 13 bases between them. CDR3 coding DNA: TGTGCCAGCAGCTTCGATTTTAGGTCAGAGCAGTACTTC. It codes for CASSFDFRSEQYF.

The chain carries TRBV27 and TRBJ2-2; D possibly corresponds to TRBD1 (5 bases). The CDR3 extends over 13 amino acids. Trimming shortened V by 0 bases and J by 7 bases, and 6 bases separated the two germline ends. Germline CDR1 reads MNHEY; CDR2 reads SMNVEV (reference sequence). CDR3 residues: CASSLSGLGELFF. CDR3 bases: TGTGCCAGCAGTTTATCGGGGCTCGGGGAGCTGTTTTTT.

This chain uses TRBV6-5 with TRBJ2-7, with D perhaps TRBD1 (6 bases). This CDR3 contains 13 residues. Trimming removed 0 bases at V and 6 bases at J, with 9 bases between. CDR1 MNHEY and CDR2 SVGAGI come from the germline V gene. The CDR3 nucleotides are TGTGCCAGCAGTTACTCCCGGGACACCGAGCAGTACTTC. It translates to CASSYSRDTEQYF.

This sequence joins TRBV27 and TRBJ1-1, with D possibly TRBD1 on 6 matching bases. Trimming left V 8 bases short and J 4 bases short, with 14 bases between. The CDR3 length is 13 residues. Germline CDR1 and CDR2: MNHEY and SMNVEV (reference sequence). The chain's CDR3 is CASYGGISTEAFF. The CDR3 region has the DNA TGTGCCAGCTATGGGGGCATTAGCACTGAAGCTTTCTTT.

The chain's CDR3 is CASRPGGLYEQYF. The CDR3 nucleotides read TGTGCCAGCCGCCCGGGGGGGCTCTACGAGCAGTACTTC. The chain combines TRBV27 with TRBJ2-7; 8 bases fit TRBD2. CDR1 is MNHEY and CDR2 is SMNVEV in the germline V gene (reference sequence). J was trimmed by 3 bases and V by 8 bases; bases with no gene match: 6. This CDR3 region has 13 residues.

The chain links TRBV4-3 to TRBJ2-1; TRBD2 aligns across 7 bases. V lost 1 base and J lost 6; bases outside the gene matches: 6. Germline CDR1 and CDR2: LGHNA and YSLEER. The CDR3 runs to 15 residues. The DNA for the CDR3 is TGCGCCAGCAGCCAAGTGGGAGGGCCCGGCAATGAGCAGTTCTTC. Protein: CASSQVGGPGNEQFF.

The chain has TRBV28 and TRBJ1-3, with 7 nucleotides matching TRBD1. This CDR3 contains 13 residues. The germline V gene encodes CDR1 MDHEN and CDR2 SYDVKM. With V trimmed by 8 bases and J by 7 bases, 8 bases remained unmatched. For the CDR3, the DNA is TGTGCCAGCCAGACAGGGAGCCTGAACACCATATATTTT. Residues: CASQTGSLNTIYF.

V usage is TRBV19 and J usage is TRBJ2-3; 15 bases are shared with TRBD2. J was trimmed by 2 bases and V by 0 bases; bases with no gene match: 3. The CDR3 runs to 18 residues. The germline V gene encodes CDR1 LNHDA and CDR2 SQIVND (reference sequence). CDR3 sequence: CASSIDRTSGRDTDTQYF. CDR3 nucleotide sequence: TGTGCCAGTAGTATAGATCGGACTAGCGGGAGGGACACAGATACGCAGTATTTT.

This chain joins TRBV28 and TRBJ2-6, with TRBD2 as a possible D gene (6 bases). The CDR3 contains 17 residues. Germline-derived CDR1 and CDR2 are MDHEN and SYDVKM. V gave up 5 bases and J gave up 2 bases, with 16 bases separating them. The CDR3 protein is CASSPITGGTGANVLTF. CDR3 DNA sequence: TGTGCCAGCAGTCCTATTACCGGGGGAACTGGGGCCAACGTCCTGACTTTC.

CDR3 residues: CASSPDRLSYEQYF. The CDR3 region has the DNA TGTGCCAGCTCACCCGACAGGCTCTCCTACGAGCAGTACTTC. This rearrangement joins TRBV18 to TRBJ2-7; the D gene is possibly TRBD1 (6 bases). The CDR3 extends over 14 amino acids. Trimming stripped 3 bases from V and 0 bases from J, with 9 bases between. CDR1 is KGHSH and CDR2 is LQKENI in the germline V gene.